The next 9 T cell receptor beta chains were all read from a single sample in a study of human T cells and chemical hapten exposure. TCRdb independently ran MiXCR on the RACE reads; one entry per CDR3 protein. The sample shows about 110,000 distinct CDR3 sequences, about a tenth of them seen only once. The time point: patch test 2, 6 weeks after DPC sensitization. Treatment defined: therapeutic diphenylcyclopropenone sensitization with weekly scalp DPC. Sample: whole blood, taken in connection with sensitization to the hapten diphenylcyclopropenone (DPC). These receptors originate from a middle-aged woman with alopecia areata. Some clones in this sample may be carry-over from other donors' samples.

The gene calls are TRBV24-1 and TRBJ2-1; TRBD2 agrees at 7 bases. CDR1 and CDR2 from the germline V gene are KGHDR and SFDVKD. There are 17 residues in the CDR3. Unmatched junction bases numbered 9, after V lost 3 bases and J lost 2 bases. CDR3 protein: CATSDPGLGEAYNEQFF. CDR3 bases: TGTGCCACCAGTGATCCCGGACTAGGCGAGGCCTACAATGAGCAGTTCTTC.

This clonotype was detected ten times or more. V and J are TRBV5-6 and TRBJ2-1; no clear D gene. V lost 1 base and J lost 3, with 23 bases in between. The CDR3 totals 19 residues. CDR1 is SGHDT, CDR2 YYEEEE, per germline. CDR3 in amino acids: CASSLYRVRALANYNEQFF. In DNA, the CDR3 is TGTGCCAGCAGCTTGTACCGGGTTCGGGCCTTGGCAAACTACAATGAGCAGTTCTTC.

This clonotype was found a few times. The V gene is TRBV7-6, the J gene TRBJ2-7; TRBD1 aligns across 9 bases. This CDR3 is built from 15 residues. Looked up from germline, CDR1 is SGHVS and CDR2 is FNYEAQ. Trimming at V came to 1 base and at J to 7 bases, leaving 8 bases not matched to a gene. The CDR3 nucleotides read TGTGCCAGCAGCTTAGAGGGACAGGGTTTCGGAGAGCAGTACTTC. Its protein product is CASSLEGQGFGEQYF.

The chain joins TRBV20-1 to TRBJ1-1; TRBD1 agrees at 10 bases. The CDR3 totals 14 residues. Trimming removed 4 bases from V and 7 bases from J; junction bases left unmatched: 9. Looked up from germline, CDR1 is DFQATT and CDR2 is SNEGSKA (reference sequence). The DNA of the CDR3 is TGCAGTGCTACGTTAGGACAGGGGGTTGATGAAGCTTTCTTT. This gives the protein CSATLGQGVDEAFF.

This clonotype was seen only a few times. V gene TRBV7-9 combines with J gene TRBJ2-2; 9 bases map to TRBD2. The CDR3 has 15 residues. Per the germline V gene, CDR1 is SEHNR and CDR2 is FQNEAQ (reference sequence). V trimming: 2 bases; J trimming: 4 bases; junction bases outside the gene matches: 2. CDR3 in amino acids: CASSLRRGGTGELFF. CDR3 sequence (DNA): TGTGCCAGCAGCTTACGGCGGGGGGGCACCGGGGAGCTGTTTTTT.

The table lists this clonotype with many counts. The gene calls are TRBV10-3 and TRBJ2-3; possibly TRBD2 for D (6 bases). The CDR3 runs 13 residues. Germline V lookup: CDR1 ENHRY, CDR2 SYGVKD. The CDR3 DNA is TGTGCAATGGGAGGCTCTGGCCCAGATACGCAGTATTTT. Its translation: CAMGGSGPDTQYF.

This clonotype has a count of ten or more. The CDR3 spells CASNRDSNQPQHF. The CDR3 DNA reads TGTGCCAGCAACCGGGACAGCAATCAGCCCCAGCATTTT. The chain joins TRBV2 to TRBJ1-5, with a weak D call TRBD1 (5 bases). The germline V gene has CDR1 SNHLY and CDR2 FYNNEI. Trimming pared 7 bases from V and 1 base from J, leaving 8 bases between. This CDR3 is built from 13 residues.

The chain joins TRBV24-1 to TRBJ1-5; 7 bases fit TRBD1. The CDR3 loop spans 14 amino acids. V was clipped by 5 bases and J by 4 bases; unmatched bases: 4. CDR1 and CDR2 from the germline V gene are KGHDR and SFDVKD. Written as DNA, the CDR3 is TGTGCCACCAGTGTGGAGGGGGCTAATCAGCCCCAGCATTTT. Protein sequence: CATSVEGANQPQHF.

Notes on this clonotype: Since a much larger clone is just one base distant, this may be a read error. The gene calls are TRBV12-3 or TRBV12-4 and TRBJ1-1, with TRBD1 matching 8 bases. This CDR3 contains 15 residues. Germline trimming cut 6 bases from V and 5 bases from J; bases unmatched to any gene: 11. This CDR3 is CASRTWTGYGTEAFF. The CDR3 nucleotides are TGTGCCAGCAGAACCTGGACAGGGTATGGGACTGAAGCTTTCTTT.